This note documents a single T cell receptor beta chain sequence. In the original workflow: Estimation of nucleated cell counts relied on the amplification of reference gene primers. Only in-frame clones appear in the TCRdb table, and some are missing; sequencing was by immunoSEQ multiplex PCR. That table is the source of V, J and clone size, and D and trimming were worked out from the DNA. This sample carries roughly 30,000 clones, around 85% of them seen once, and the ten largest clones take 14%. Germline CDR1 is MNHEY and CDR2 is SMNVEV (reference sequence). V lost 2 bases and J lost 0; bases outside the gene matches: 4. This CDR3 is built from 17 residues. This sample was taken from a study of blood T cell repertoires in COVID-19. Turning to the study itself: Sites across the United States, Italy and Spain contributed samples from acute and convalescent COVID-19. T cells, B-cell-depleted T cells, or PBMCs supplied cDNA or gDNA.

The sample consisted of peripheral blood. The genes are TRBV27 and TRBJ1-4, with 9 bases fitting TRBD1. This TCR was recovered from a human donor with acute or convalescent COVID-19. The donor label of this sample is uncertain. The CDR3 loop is CASSLRDRASTNEKLFF. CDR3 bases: TGTGCCAGCAGTTTAAGGGACAGGGCTTCAACTAATGAAAAACTGTTTTTT.